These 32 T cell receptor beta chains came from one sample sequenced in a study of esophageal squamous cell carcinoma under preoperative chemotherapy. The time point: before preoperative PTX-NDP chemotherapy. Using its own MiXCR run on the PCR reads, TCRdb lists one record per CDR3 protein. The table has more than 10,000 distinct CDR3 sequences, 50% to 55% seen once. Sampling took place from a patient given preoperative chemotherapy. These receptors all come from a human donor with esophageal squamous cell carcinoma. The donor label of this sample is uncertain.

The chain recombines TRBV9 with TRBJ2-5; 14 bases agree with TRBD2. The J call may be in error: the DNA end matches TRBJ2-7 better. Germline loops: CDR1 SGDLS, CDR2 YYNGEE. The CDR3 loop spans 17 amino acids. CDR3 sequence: CASSPYQGLAGAYEQYF. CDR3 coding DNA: TGTGCCAGCAGCCCCTATCAGGGACTAGCGGGAGCCTACGAGCAGTACTTC.

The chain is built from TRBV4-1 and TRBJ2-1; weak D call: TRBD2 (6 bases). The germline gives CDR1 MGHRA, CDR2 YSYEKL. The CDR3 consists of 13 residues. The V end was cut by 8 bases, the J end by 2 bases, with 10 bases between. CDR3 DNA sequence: TGCGCCAGCTCGGGAGTCACCTACAATGAGCAGTTCTTC. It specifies CASSGVTYNEQFF.

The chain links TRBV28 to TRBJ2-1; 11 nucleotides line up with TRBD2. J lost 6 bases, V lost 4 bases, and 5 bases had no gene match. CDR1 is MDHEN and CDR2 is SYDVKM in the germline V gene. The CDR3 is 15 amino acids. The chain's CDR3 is CASSSPSGRRNEQFF. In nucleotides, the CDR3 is TGTGCCAGCAGTTCCCCTAGCGGGAGGCGCAATGAGCAGTTCTTC.

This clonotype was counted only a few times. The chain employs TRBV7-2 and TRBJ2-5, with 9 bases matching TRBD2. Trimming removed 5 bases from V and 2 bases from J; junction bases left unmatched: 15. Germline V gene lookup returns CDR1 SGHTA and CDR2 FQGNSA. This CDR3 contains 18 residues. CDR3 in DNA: TGTGCCAGCAGCCCACGCCCCTCGCTAGCGGGGATGCAAGAGACCCAGTACTTC. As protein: CASSPRPSLAGMQETQYF.

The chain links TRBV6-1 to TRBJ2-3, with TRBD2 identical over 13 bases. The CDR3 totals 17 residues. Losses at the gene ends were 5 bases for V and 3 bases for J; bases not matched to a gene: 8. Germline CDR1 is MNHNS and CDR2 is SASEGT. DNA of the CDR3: TGTGCCAGCAGTCCATGGACTAGCGGGAGAGGGACAGATACGCAGTATTTT. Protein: CASSPWTSGRGTDTQYF.

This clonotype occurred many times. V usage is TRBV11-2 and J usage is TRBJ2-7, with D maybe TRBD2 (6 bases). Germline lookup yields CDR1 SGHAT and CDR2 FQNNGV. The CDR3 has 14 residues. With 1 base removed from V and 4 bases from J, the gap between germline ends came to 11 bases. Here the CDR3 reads CASSLGASAYEQYF. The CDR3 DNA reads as TGTGCCAGCAGCTTAGGCGCTAGCGCTTACGAGCAGTACTTC.

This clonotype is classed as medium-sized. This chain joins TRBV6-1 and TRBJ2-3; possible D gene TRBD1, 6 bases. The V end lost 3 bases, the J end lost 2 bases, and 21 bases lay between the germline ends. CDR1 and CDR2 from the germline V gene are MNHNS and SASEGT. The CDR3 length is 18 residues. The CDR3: CASSERAGAISDTDTQYF. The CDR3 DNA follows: TGTGCCAGCAGTGAGAGGGCAGGGGCGATTTCTGACACAGATACGCAGTATTTT.

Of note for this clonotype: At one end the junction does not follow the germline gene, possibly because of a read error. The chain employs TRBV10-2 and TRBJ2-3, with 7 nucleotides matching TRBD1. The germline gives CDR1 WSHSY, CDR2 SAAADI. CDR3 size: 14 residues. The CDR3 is CGSRGSEDADTQYF. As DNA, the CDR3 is TGCGGCAGCAGGGGGTCGGAAGACGCGGATACGCAGTATTTC.

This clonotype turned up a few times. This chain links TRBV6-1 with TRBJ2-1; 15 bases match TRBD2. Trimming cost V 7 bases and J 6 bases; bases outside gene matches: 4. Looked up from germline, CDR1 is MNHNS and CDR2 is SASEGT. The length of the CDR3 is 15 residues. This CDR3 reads CASTRTSGRGNEQFF. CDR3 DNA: TGTGCCAGCACCAGGACTAGCGGGAGGGGCAATGAGCAGTTCTTC.

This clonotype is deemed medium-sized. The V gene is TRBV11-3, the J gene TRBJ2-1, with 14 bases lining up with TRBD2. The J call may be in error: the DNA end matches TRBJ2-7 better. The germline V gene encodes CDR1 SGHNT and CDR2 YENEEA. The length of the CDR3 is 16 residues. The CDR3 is CASSLPSTSGRVAQYF. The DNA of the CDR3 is TGTGCCAGCAGCCTTCCATCGACTAGCGGGAGGGTCGCGCAGTACTTC.

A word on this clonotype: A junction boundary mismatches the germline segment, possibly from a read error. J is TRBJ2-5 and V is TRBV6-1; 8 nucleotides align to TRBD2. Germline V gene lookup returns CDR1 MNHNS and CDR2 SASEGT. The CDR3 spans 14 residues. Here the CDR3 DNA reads TGTGCCAGCAGCCAGAGAGCGGGAGTCGTGGGTCGGTTCTTC. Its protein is CASSQRAGVVGRFF.

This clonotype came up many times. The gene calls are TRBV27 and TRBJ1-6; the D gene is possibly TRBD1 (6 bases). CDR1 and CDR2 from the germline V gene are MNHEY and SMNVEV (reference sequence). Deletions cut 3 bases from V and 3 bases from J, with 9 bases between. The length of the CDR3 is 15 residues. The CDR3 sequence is CASSLGAVYNSPLHF. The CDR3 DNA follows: TGTGCCAGCAGTTTGGGGGCCGTCTATAATTCACCCCTCCACTTT.

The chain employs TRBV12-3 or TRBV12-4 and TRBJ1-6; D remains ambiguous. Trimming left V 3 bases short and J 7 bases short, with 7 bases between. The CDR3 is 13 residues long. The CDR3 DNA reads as TGTGCCAGCAGTTTGTATGAAAATTCACCCCTCCACTTT. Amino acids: CASSLYENSPLHF.

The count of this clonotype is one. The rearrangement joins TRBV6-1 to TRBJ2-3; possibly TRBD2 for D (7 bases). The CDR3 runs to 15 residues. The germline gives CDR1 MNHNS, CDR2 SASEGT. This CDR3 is CGGGPGGGGQDTQYF. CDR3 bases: TGTGGCGGGGGTCCCGGGGGAGGGGGGCAAGATACGCAGTATTTT.

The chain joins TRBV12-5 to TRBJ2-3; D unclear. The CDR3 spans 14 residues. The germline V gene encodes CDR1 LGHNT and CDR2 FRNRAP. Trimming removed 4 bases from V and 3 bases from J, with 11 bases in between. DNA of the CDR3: TGTGCTAGTGGTTCAGAGATTCGGACAGATACGCAGTATTTT. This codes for CASGSEIRTDTQYF.

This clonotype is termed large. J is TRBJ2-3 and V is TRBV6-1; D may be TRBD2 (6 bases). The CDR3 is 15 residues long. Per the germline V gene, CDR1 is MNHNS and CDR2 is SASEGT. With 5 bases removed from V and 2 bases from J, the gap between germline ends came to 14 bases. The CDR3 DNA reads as TGTGCCAGCAGTCGGTTGGAGGGAAACACAGATACGCAGTATTTT. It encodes CASSRLEGNTDTQYF.

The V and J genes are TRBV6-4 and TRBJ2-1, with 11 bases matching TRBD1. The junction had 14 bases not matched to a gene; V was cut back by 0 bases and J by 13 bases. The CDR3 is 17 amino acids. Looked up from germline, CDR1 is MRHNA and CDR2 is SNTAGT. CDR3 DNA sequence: TGTGCCAGCAGTGACTCCCGGGACAGGGGGTTTTTAGAGACCCAGTTCTTC. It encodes CASSDSRDRGFLETQFF.

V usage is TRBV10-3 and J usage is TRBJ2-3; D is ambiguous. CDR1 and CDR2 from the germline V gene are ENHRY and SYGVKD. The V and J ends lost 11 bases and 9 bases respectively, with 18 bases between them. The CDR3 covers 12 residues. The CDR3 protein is CAGFSELETQYF. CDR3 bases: TGTGCCGGTTTCAGTGAGTTGGAGACGCAGTATTTT.

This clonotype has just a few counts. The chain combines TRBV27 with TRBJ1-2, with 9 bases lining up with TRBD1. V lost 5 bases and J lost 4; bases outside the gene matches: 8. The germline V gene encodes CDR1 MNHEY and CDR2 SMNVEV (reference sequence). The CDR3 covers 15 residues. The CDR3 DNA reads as TGTGCCAGCAGTACGGGAGGACAGGGGATCTATGGCTACACCTTC. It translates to CASSTGGQGIYGYTF.

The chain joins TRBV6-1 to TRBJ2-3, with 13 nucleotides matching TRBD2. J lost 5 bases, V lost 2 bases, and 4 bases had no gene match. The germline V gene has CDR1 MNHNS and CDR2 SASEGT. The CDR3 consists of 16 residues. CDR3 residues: CASSERRTSGGDTQYF. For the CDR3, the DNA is TGTGCCAGCAGTGAACGCCGGACTAGCGGGGGAGATACGCAGTATTTT.

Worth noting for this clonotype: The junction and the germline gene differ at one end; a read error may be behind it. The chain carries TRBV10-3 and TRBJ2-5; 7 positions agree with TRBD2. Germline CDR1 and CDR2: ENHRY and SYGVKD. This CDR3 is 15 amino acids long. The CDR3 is CAAGPGGGDQETQYF. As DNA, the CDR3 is TGTGCCGCGGGGCCCGGGGGAGGGGACCAAGAGACCCAGTATTTC.

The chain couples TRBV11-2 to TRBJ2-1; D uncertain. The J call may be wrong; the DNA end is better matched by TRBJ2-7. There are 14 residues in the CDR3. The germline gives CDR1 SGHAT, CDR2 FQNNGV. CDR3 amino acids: CASSLMPDAYEQYF. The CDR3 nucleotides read TGTGCCAGCAGCTTAATGCCGGACGCCTACGAGCAGTACTTC.

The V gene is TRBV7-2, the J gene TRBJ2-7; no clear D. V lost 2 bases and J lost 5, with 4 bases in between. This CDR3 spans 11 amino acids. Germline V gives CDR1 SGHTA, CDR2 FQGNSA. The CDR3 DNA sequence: TGTGCCAGCAGCTTATTGAACGAGCAGTACTTC. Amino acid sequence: CASSLLNEQYF.

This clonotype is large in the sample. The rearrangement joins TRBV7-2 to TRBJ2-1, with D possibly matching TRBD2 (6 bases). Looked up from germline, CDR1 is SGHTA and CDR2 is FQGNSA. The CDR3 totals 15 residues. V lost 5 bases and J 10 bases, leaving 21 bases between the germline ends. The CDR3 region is CASSPSGFSSYEQFF. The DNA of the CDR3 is TGTGCCAGCAGCCCCAGCGGGTTTAGCTCCTACGAGCAGTTCTTC.

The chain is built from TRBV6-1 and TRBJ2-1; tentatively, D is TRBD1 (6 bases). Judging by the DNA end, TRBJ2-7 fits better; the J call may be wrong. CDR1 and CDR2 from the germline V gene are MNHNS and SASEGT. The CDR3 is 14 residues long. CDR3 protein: CASSEAPGAHEQYF. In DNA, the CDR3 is TGTGCCAGCAGTGAAGCCCCAGGGGCCCACGAGCAGTACTTC.

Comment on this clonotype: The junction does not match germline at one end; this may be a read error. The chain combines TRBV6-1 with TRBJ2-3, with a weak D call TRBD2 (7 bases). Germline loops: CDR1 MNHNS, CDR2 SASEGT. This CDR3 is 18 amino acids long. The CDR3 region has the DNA TGTGCCAGCAGTGAGAGGGGAGGGGGGGTTTGTGACACAGAGACGCAGTATTTC. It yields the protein CASSERGGGVCDTETQYF.

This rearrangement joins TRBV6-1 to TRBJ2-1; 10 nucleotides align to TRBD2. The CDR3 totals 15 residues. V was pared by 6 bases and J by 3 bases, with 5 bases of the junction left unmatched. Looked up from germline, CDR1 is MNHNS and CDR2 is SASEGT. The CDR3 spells CASRALAGGYNEQFF. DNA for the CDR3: TGTGCCAGCAGGGCCTTAGCGGGAGGCTACAATGAGCAGTTCTTC.

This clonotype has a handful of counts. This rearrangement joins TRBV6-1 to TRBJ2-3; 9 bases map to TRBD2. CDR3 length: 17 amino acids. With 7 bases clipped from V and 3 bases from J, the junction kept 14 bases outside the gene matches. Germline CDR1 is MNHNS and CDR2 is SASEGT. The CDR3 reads CASKIGSGTSYTDTQYF. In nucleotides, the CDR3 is TGTGCCAGCAAAATAGGGTCCGGGACTAGCTATACAGATACGCAGTATTTT.

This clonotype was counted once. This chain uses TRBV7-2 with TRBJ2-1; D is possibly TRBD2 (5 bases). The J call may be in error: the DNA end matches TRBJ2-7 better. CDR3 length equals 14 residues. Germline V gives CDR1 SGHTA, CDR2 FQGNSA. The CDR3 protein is CASSLALAGDEQYF. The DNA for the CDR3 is TGTGCCAGCAGCTTAGCCCTAGCCGGGGATGAGCAGTACTTC.

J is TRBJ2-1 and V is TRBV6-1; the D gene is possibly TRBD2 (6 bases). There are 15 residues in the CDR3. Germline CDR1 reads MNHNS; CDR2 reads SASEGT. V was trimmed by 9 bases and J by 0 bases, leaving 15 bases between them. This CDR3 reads CASRLGVSSYNEQFF. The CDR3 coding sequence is TGTGCCAGTCGACTAGGGGTAAGCTCCTACAATGAGCAGTTCTTC.

CDR3 in amino acids: CASSLAGGSSTGELFF. The CDR3 DNA follows: TGTGCCAGCAGCTTAGCGGGAGGGAGTAGCACCGGGGAGCTGTTTTTT. The chain links TRBV7-6 to TRBJ2-2; 7 bases line up with TRBD2. Germline V lookup: CDR1 SGHVS, CDR2 FNYEAQ. V trimming: 0 bases; J trimming: 4 bases; junction bases outside the gene matches: 5. The CDR3 has 16 residues.

CDR3 DNA sequence: TGTGCCAGCACCCGTAGCGGGAGCGGCTCCTACAATGAGCAGTACTTC. Translated, it gives CASTRSGSGSYNEQYF. This chain links TRBV6-1 with TRBJ2-5, with 9 positions matching TRBD2. With V trimmed by 7 bases and J by 11 bases, 20 bases remained unmatched. The CDR3 length is 16 residues. From germline, CDR1 is MNHNS and CDR2 SASEGT.